The 31 T cell receptor beta chains below come from one sample, sequenced in a study of shared clonotypes between healthy human individuals. Assay: immunoSEQ multiplex PCR; the TCRdb copy retains only in-frame clones and omits some. This table has 450,000 to 500,000 clones, approximately 82% appearing once. The sequenced sample consisted of PBMCs. The receptors here all came from a woman aged 40 to 49 in good health. Some clones in this sample may be carry-over from other donors' samples.

The V and J genes are TRBV29-1 and TRBJ1-1; possible D gene TRBD1, 5 bases. V lost 7 bases and J 0 bases, leaving 12 bases between the germline ends. This CDR3 spans 13 amino acids. The germline CDR1 and CDR2 sequences are SQVTM and ANQGSEA. CDR3 DNA: TGCAGCGCCTCGGGAGGGGTGAACACTGAAGCTTTCTTT. Its translation: CSASGGVNTEAFF.

The chain uses TRBV2 and TRBJ1-4; 7 nucleotides agree with TRBD1. With V trimmed by 9 bases and J by 3 bases, 7 bases remained unmatched. The CDR3 consists of 14 residues. Looked up from germline, CDR1 is SNHLY and CDR2 is FYNNEI. In DNA, the CDR3 is TGTGCCAGTAAACAGGGGACATCTAATGAAAAACTGTTTTTT. As protein: CASKQGTSNEKLFF.

The sample holds one count of this clone. V gene TRBV18 combines with J gene TRBJ1-1; possible D gene TRBD1, 5 bases. Germline CDR1 is KGHSH and CDR2 is LQKENI. With 3 bases removed from V and 3 bases from J, the gap between germline ends came to 8 bases. The CDR3 totals 13 residues. The CDR3 loop is CASSPGDDTEAFF. The CDR3 coding sequence is TGTGCCAGCTCACCCGGGGACGACACTGAAGCTTTCTTT.

The J gene is TRBJ1-4, the V gene TRBV6-1; 8 nucleotides match TRBD1. CDR3 length: 14 residues. Germline trimming cut 7 bases from V and 7 bases from J; bases unmatched to any gene: 8. Per germline, CDR1 MNHNS and CDR2 SASEGT. The CDR3 DNA reads TGTGCCAGCACCGAACCCGGACAGGGTGAAAAACTGTTTTTT. Its translation is CASTEPGQGEKLFF.

The CDR3 nucleotides read TGTGCCAGCAGCTTGCCGACAGGGGGCTCTGAAGCTTTCTTT. Amino acids: CASSLPTGGSEAFF. The chain couples TRBV5-4 to TRBJ1-1; 10 bases match TRBD1. With 1 base clipped from V and 6 bases from J, the junction kept 3 bases outside the gene matches. This CDR3 comprises 14 residues. CDR1 is SGHNT, CDR2 YYREEE, per germline (reference sequence).

The gene calls are TRBV2 and TRBJ2-7, with 10 bases that match TRBD1. This CDR3 has 15 residues. The germline CDR1 and CDR2 sequences are SNHLY and FYNNEI. J lost 2 bases, V lost 3 bases, and 4 bases had no gene match. For the CDR3, the DNA is TGTGCCAGCAGTGATGGGGACAGGGGAACCTACGAGCAGTACTTC. This sequence encodes CASSDGDRGTYEQYF.

The CDR3 spells CASSEARGYGELFF. The CDR3 DNA sequence: TGTGCCAGCAGTGAAGCCAGGGGGTACGGGGAGCTGTTTTTT. The chain has TRBV6-1 and TRBJ2-2, with 7 bases fitting TRBD1. The germline gives CDR1 MNHNS, CDR2 SASEGT. The CDR3 is made up of 14 amino acids. J was trimmed by 7 bases and V by 0 bases; bases with no gene match: 2.

This rearrangement joins TRBV7-5 to TRBJ1-2. TRBV7-5 is classified as a pseudogene. This CDR3 is 18 amino acids long. The CDR3 spells CVRSLALREFYVSYGYTF. CDR3 DNA sequence: TGTGTCAGAAGCTTAGCGCTAAGGGAGTTCTATGTATCCTATGGCTACACCTTC.

This clone was recorded a few times. The chain recombines TRBV30 with TRBJ2-1; TRBD2 matches 9 bases. Looked up from germline, CDR1 is GTSNPN and CDR2 is SVGIG (reference sequence). The ends lost 6 bases at V and 2 bases at J; junction bases unmatched: 5. This CDR3 is built from 14 residues. For the CDR3, the DNA is TGTGCCTGTAGCGGGAGTACCCCCTACAATGAGCAGTTCTTC. Its protein product is CACSGSTPYNEQFF.

The chain carries TRBV4-2 and TRBJ2-5; 12 nucleotides line up with TRBD1. Germline lookup yields CDR1 LGHNA and CDR2 YNFKEQ. V lost 3 bases to trimming and J lost 5 bases; unmatched junction nucleotides: 4. The CDR3 contains 15 residues. CDR3 bases: TGTGCCAGCAGCCAGGGGACAGGGGGCGGGGAGACCCAGTACTTC. Protein sequence: CASSQGTGGGETQYF.

The gene calls are TRBV10-3 and TRBJ1-5, with 7 nucleotides matching TRBD1. V was pared by 0 bases and J by 8 bases, with 4 bases of the junction left unmatched. The CDR3 is 14 residues long. Germline CDR1 and CDR2: ENHRY and SYGVKD. In nucleotides, the CDR3 is TGTGCCATCAGTGAGTCAACAGGGGTTGAGCCCCAGCATTTT. Translated, it gives CAISESTGVEPQHF.

This chain connects TRBV30 to TRBJ2-2; D gene unclear. The CDR3 consists of 15 residues. Looked up from germline, CDR1 is GTSNPN and CDR2 is SVGIG (reference sequence). Trimming left V 2 bases short and J 2 bases short, with 12 bases between. This CDR3 is CAWSPARLNTGELFF. CDR3 sequence (DNA): TGTGCCTGGAGTCCCGCGCGTCTTAACACCGGGGAGCTGTTTTTT.

The V call is TRBV6-5, the J call TRBJ2-3, with D maybe TRBD1 (6 bases). The V end was cut by 5 bases, the J end by 6 bases, with 12 bases between. Germline CDR1 is MNHEY and CDR2 is SVGAGI. This CDR3 contains 13 residues. The CDR3 nucleotides read TGTGCCAGCAGTAAACAGGGTTCCGATACGCAGTATTTT. Its protein product is CASSKQGSDTQYF.

Turning to this clone: With a much larger clone just one base away, this may be a read error. The identical CDR3 is also encoded by other nucleotide sequences in the sample. The rearrangement links TRBV5-4 to TRBJ2-7; tentative D call: TRBD2 (5 bases). Germline V gene data show CDR1 as SGHNT and CDR2 as YYREEE (reference sequence). V was cut by 4 bases and J by 2 bases, with 13 bases left in between. This CDR3 contains 14 residues. CDR3 sequence (DNA): TGTGCCAGCAGCCTGGGAGCGGATACCTACGAGCAGTACTTC. This sequence encodes CASSLGADTYEQYF.

As concerns this clone: This may be a read error, as it is one base from a much larger clone. Other DNA sequences from this sample encode an identical CDR3 as well. The CDR3 sequence is CATSRGRKTEAFF. The CDR3 coding sequence is TGTGCCACCAGCAGAGGGCGTAAGACTGAAGCTTTCTTT. V is TRBV15 and J is TRBJ1-1; D call uncertain. The CDR3 is made up of 13 amino acids. In germline, CDR1 is LNHNV, CDR2 YYDKDF (reference sequence). V shed 1 base and J shed 5 bases, with 8 bases lying between them.

The CDR3 DNA follows: TGTGCCAGCAGCAAAGTTGGCGACCCACGGTCCTACGAGCAGTACTTC. Residues: CASSKVGDPRSYEQYF. The chain combines TRBV21-1 with TRBJ2-5. Judging by the DNA end, TRBJ2-7 fits better; the J call may be wrong. TRBV21-1 is a pseudogene segment. The CDR3 covers 16 residues.

Points on this clone: The same CDR3 can be traced to other DNA sequences in this sample. The chain joins TRBV9 to TRBJ2-7, with 9 nucleotides matching TRBD2. The J segment lost 7 bases and the V segment lost 0 bases, leaving 2 bases of the junction unmatched. Germline lookup yields CDR1 SGDLS and CDR2 YYNGEE. The CDR3 covers 13 residues. This CDR3 is CASSVGLAGEQYF. As DNA, the CDR3 is TGTGCCAGCAGCGTAGGGCTAGCGGGGGAGCAGTACTTC. The whole variable domain, filled in from reference TRBV9 and TRBJ2-7, reads DSGVTQTPKHLITATGQRVTLRCSPRSGDLSVYWYQQSLDQGLQFLIQYYNGEERAKGNILERFSAQQFPDLHSELNLSSLELGDSALYFCASSVGLAGEQYFGPGTRLTVT.

As concerns this clone: The sample carries other DNA sequences with the same CDR3. The chain combines TRBV29-1 with TRBJ1-5, with TRBD1 identical over 7 bases. The CDR3 sequence is 13 residues long. Germline V gene sequence: CDR1 SQVTM, CDR2 ANQGSEA. V dropped 4 bases and J dropped 4; count of bases not matched to a gene: 4. The CDR3 DNA follows: TGCAGCGTTGCACAGGGGCCGAATCAGCCCCAGCATTTT. Its translation: CSVAQGPNQPQHF.

The V call is TRBV18, the J call TRBJ1-4; D is perhaps TRBD1 (6 bases). With 5 bases removed from V and 0 bases from J, the gap between germline ends came to 13 bases. The germline V gene has CDR1 KGHSH and CDR2 LQKENI. The CDR3 has 16 amino acids. The CDR3 nucleotides are TGTGCCAGCTCATCACGGCGGGACACAACTAATGAAAAACTGTTTTTT. Its protein product is CASSSRRDTTNEKLFF. Filled out from reference TRBV18 and TRBJ1-4, the complete variable domain reads NAGVMQNPRHLVRRRGQEARLRCSPMKGHSHVYWYRQLPEEGLKFMVYLQKENIIDESGMPKERFSAEFPKEGPSILRIQQVVRGDSAAYFCASSSRRDTTNEKLFFGSGTQLSVL.

The chain recombines TRBV5-4 with TRBJ1-1; tentative D call: TRBD1 (5 bases). CDR1 is SGHNT and CDR2 is YYREEE in the germline V gene (reference sequence). V lost 2 bases, J lost 0 bases, and 11 bases lay in between. The CDR3 has 15 residues. CDR3: CASSFENRMNTEAFF. The CDR3 region has the DNA TGTGCCAGCAGCTTTGAGAACAGGATGAACACTGAAGCTTTCTTT.

This clone was observed a few times. J is TRBJ2-2 and V is TRBV5-5; TRBD1 matches at 9 bases. This CDR3 is built from 14 residues. The germline V gene encodes CDR1 SGHKS and CDR2 YYEKEE (reference sequence). The V segment lost 4 bases and the J segment 5 bases; nucleotides outside the gene matches: 3. DNA for the CDR3: TGTGCCAGCAGCCTGGGACAGGGTACCGGGGAGCTGTTTTTT. Its translation: CASSLGQGTGELFF. Full variable domain (rest looked up from reference TRBV5-5 and TRBJ2-2): DAGVTQSPTHLIKTRGQQVTLRCSPISGHKSVSWYQQVLGQGPQFIFQYYEKEERGRGNFPDRFSARQFPNYSSELNVNALLLGDSALYLCASSLGQGTGELFFGEGSRLTVL.

This clone was counted a single time. The CDR3 region is CASTLSGQGFHEQYF. The CDR3 nucleotides read TGCGCCAGCACTTTGTCAGGACAGGGATTTCACGAGCAGTACTTC. V usage is TRBV5-1 and J usage is TRBJ2-7, with 8 bases aligning to TRBD1. This CDR3 spans 15 amino acids. Per the germline V gene, CDR1 is SGHRS and CDR2 is YFSETQ. The trim removed 6 bases at V and 5 bases at J, leaving 13 bases unmatched.

The table lists this clone with a count of one. CDR3 DNA: TGTGCCTGGGCGGCGGGACTAGCGGACAATGAGCAGTTCTTC. Its translation is CAWAAGLADNEQFF. The J gene is TRBJ2-1, the V gene TRBV30, with 11 bases fitting TRBD2. Germline CDR1 reads GTSNPN; CDR2 reads SVGIG (reference sequence). V was pared by 5 bases and J by 5 bases, with 5 bases of the junction left unmatched. The CDR3 sequence is 14 residues long.

The chain is built from TRBV6-1 and TRBJ2-7; TRBD2 matches 7 bases. This CDR3 has 14 amino acids. V lost 4 bases to trimming and J lost 3 bases; unmatched junction nucleotides: 6. Germline V CDR1 and CDR2: MNHNS, SASEGT. CDR3 amino acids: CASSVGGIHYEQYF. The CDR3 DNA is TGTGCCAGCAGTGTGGGGGGGATCCACTACGAGCAGTACTTC.

Concerning this clone: A much bigger clone sits one base away, suggesting this may be a read error. The chain couples TRBV7-9 to TRBJ2-7; D call uncertain. Per the germline V gene, CDR1 is SEHNR and CDR2 is FQNEAQ (reference sequence). V shed 5 bases and J shed 7 bases, with 3 bases lying between them. The CDR3 consists of 9 residues. The CDR3 here is CASSPEQYF. CDR3 nucleotides: TGTGCCAGCAGCCCGGAGCAGTACTTC.

A word on this clone: This CDR3 is also generated by other DNA sequences in the sample. This chain links TRBV10-3 with TRBJ2-5, with TRBD2 as a possible D gene (6 bases). Germline loops: CDR1 ENHRY, CDR2 SYGVKD. The CDR3 length is 13 residues. Trimming pared 6 bases from V and 2 bases from J, leaving 10 bases between. The chain's CDR3 is CAIRPREQETQYF. Here the CDR3 DNA reads TGTGCCATCAGGCCCCGGGAGCAAGAGACCCAGTACTTC.

The chain couples TRBV5-1 to TRBJ2-5, with TRBD1 as a possible D gene (5 bases). Germline-derived CDR1 and CDR2 are SGHRS and YFSETQ. Between the trimmed V and J ends, which lost 0 bases and 7 bases, there was a span of 16 bases. The CDR3 consists of 15 residues. DNA of the CDR3: TGCGCCAGCAGCTTGGGCACAGACAGCTCAATGACCCAGTACTTC. It is translated as CASSLGTDSSMTQYF. Full variable domain (rest looked up from reference TRBV5-1 and TRBJ2-5): KAGVTQTPRYLIKTRGQQVTLSCSPISGHRSVSWYQQTPGQGLQFLFEYFSETQRNKGNFPGRFSGRQFSNSRSEMNVSTLELGDSALYLCASSLGTDSSMTQYFGPGTRLLVL.

The genes are TRBV19 and TRBJ2-1; 9 nucleotides line up with TRBD1. J gave up 7 bases and V 5 bases, and 9 bases lay outside the gene matches. The V gene's germline CDR1 is LNHDA and CDR2 SQIVND (reference sequence). The CDR3 covers 15 residues. For the CDR3, the DNA is TGTGCCAGTAGTCCCTGGGACAGGGACGGTAATGAGCAGTTCTTC. Its translation: CASSPWDRDGNEQFF.

J is TRBJ2-1 and V is TRBV5-1, with 8 positions matching TRBD2. The trim removed 2 bases at V and 4 bases at J, leaving 5 bases unmatched. The length of the CDR3 is 15 residues. Germline CDR1 is SGHRS and CDR2 is YFSETQ. CDR3 in DNA: TGCGCCAGCAGCTTAAAAAAGCGGGAGTACAATGAGCAGTTCTTC. It translates to CASSLKKREYNEQFF.

The chain is built from TRBV5-1 and TRBJ2-2; 13 positions match TRBD2. The V and J ends lost 3 bases and 8 bases, in that order; junction bases with no gene match: 7. The CDR3 spans 16 residues. Germline-derived CDR1 and CDR2 are SGHRS and YFSETQ. CDR3 nucleotides: TGCGCCAGCAGCTCCTGGACTAGCGGGAGTTTAGGGGAGCTGTTTTTT. Translation gives CASSSWTSGSLGELFF.

V gene TRBV6-1 combines with J gene TRBJ2-1; 11 nucleotides match TRBD2. The CDR3 is 13 residues long. Germline V gene data show CDR1 as MNHNS and CDR2 as SASEGT. The trim removed 6 bases at V and 6 bases at J, leaving 1 base unmatched. CDR3 nucleotides: TGTGCCAGCAGGCTAGCGGGAGGCAATGAGCAGTTCTTC. Protein sequence: CASRLAGGNEQFF.